The clone carrying this TCR beta chain was seen only a few times. Its target is not known. These data belong to a study of T cell repertoires in cytomegalovirus infection. Study-level background: CMV epitopes, recently identified HLA-C-restricted and well-studied HLA-B-restricted, were used. Public TCR beta signatures were indicative of both CMV infection and a matching HLA type. Findings and caveats of the study: The study identified carriers of CMV plus the relevant HLA from cumulative public TCR beta family frequency. HLA-C-restricted CMV-specific TCR beta clonotypes were dominant in the ex vivo response.

TCRdb processed the reads anew with MiXCR; each CDR3 protein has one entry. The repertoire holds about 890,000 distinct CDR3 sequences, 30% to 40% seen once, with around an eighth in the top ten. Trimming cost V 8 bases and J 5 bases, with 9 bases left between them. There are 11 residues in the CDR3. The germline V gene encodes CDR1 SEHNR and CDR2 FQNEAQ (reference sequence). This clonotype was sampled from a human donor in good health (CMV status not recorded). Some clones in this sample may be carry-over from other donors' samples. This specimen consisted of cultured CD8+ T cells from PBMCs, obtained from culture after CMV antigen stimulation. The rearrangement joins TRBV7-9 to TRBJ2-5; D ambiguous. CDR3 amino acids: CASDPGETQYF. The CDR3, as DNA: TGTGCCAGCGACCCCGGGGAGACCCAGTACTTC.